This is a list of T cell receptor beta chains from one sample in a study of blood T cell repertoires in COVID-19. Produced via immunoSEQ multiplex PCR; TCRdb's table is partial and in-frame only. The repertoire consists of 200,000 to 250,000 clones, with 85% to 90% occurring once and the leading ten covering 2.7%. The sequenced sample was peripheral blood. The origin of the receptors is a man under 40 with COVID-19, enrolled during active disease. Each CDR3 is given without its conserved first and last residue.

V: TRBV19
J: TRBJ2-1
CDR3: ASSIDRGRGYNEQF

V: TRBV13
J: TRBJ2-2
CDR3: ASSFGTGAGGELF

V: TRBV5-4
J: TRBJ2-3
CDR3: ASRRDFAQGDTQY

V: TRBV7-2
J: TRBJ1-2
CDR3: ASSLVRTVNYGYT

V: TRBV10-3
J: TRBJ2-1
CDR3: AISGLAGYNEQF

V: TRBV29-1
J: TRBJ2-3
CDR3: SVEDRGTDTQY

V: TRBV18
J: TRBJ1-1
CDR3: ASSPGATSAEAF

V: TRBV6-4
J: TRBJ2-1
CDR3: ASSESGSGSYNEQF

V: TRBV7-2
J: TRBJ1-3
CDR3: ASSPDQYRVTNTIY

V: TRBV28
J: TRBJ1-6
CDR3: ASSLYRGRPLH

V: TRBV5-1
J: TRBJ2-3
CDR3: ASSLGTSGATDTQY

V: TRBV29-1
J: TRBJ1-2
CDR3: SVDVTASYGYT

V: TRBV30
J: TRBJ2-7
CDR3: AWSVVDRDSGQY

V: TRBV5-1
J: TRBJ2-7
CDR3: ASSQGSGGEQY

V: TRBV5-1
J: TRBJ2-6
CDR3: ASSPNSGANVLT

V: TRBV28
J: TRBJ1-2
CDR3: ASSTSGQGDYGYT

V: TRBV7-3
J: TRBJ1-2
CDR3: ASSVARDYGYT

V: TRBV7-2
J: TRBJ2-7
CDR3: ASSANKDRVAY

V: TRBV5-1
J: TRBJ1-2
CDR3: ASSLVLYRGDSYGYT

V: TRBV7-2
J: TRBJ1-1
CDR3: ASSLKAITEAF

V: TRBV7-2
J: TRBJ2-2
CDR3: ASSPRLAGGLRELF

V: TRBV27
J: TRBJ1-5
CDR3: ASSSGTGLNQPQH

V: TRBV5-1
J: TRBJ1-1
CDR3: ASSWDSETKVSNTEAF

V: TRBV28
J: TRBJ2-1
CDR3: ASSGLAGAGDDEQF

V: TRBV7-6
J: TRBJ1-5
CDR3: ASSLFRDSSSNQPQH

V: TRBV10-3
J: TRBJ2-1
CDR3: AISPPGTGGWNEQF

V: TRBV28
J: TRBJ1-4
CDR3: ASALLQGAGEKLF

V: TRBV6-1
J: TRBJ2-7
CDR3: ASSGDGTSGVHEQY

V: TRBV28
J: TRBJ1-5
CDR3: ASSPSNQPQH

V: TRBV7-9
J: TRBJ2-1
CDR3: ASSLALLGTFSYNEQF

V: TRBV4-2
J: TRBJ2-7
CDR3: ASSQLTASGAYEQY

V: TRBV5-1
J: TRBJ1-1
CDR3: ASSFADNTNTEAF

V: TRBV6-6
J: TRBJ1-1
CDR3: ASTPGTANTEAF

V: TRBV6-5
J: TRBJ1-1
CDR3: ASSTGPNTEAF

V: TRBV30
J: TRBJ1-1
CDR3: AWLLDTEAF

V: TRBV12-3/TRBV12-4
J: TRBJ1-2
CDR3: ASSVTEFYGYT

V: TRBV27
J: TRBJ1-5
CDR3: ASSLFSTEAQH

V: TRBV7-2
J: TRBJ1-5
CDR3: ASSQGTGNVQPQH

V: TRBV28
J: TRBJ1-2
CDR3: ASSPGGGAPNYGYT

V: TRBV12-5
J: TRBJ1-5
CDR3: ASGTGGAEQPQH

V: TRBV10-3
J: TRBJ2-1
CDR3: ASEQGPGASSYNEQF